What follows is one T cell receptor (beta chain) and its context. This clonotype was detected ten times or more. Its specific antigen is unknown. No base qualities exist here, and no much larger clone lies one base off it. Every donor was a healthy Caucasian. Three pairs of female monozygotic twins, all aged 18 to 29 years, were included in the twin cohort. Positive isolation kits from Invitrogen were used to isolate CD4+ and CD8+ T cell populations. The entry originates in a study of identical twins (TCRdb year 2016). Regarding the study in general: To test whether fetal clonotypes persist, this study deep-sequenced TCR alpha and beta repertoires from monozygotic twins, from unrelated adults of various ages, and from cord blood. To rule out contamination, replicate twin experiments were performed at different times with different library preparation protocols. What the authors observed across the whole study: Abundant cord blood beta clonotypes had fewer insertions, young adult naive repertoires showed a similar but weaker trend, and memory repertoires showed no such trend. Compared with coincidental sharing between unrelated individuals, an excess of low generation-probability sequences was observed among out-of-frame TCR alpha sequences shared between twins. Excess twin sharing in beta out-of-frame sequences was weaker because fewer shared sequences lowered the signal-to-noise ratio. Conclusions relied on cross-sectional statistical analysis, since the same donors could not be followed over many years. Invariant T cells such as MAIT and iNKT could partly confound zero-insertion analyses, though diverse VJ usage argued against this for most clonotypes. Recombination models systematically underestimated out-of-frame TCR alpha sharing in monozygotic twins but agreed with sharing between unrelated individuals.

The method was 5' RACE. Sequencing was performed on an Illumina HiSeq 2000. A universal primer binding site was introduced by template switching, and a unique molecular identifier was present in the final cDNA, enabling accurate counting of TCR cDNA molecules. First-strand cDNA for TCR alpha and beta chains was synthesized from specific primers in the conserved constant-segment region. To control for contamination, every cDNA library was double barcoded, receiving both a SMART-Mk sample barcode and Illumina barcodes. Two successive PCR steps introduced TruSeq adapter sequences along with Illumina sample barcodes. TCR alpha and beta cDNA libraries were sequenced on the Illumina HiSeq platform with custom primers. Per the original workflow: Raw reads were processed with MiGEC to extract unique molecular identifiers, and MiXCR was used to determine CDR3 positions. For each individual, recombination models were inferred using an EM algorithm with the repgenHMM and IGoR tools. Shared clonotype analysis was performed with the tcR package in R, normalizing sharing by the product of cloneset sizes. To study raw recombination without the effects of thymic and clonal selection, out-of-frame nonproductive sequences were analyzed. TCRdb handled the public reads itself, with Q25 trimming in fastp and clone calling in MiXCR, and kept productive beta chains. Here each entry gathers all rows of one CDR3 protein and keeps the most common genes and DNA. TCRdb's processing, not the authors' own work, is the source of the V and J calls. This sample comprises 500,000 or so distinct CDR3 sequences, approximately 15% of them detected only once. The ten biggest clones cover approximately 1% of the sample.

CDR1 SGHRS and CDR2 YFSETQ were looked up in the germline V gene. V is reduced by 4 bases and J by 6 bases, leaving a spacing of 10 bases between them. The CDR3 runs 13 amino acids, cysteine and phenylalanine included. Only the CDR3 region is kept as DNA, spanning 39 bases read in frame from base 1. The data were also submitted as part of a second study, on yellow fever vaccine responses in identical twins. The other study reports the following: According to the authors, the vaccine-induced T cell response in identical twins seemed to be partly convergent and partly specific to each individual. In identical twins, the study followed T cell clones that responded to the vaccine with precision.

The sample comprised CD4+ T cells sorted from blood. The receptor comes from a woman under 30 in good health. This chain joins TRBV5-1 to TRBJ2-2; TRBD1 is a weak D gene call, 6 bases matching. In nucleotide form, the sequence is TGCGCCAGCAGCCGGACAGTTTCCGGGGAGCTGTTTTTT. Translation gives CASSRTVSGELFF.